This TCR beta chain derives from a study of early T cells in non-severe SARS-CoV-2 infection. TCRdb reanalysed the 5' RACE reads using MiXCR and keeps one entry per CDR3 protein. Of tens of thousands of distinct CDR3 sequences in the sample, about 6.5% were seen once. Between the trimmed V and J ends, which lost 2 bases and 3 bases, there was a span of 11 bases. Germline V gene sequence: CDR1 MDHEN, CDR2 SYDVKM. The CDR3 extends over 15 amino acids. In this sample, this clonotype turned up many times. The sample comprised whole blood. The chain employs TRBV28 and TRBJ1-5; D ambiguous. This receptor was obtained from an adult who was a healthcare worker with PCR-confirmed SARS-CoV-2 infection or an uninfected control (not recorded which). The CDR3 DNA is TGTGCCAGCAGTTTACTTAGATCTAACAATCAGCCCCAGCATTTT. This gives the protein CASSLLRSNNQPQHF.